The 2 T cell receptor beta chains reported below all come from one sample, sequenced in a study of technical replicates of blood from a handful of donors. Measured with immunoSEQ multiplex PCR; TCRdb has only the in-frame clones, and not every one. The data show around 100,000 clones, 95% to 96% seen once. Sample: T cells isolated from PBMCs. All receptors come from a human donor in good health.

This clone has more than one count but fewer than ten. The chain uses TRBV4-1 and TRBJ2-7, with a possible D match to TRBD2 (5 bases). The V end lost 0 bases, the J end lost 3 bases, and 6 bases lay between the germline ends. This CDR3 spans 13 amino acids. Per germline, CDR1 MGHRA and CDR2 YSYEKL. The CDR3 reads CASSQERVYEQYF. The CDR3 DNA reads TGCGCCAGCAGCCAAGAGCGGGTCTACGAGCAGTACTTC.

The chain uses TRBV7-9 and TRBJ2-7; 9 bases are a match to TRBD2. This CDR3 region has 18 residues. Trimming at V came to 5 bases and at J to 3 bases, leaving 17 bases not matched to a gene. Per germline, CDR1 SEHNR and CDR2 FQNEAQ (reference sequence). CDR3 protein: CASSHGGLAGFVNYEQYF. CDR3 nucleotide sequence: TGTGCCAGCAGCCACGGAGGGCTAGCGGGATTTGTTAACTACGAGCAGTACTTC.